This is a list of T cell receptor beta chains from one sample in a study of cytomegalovirus exposure and HLA in healthy donors. Assay used: immunoSEQ multiplex PCR; TCRdb lists only in-frame clones, some missing. The profile shows more than 65,000 clones, almost 80% of them singletons. Sequenced material: PBMCs. The receptors shown here come from a female donor in good health and CMV-seronegative. The CDR3 runs from the conserved cysteine through the conserved F or W. A D gene is named only where the DNA matches it firmly. Size is stated for part of the rows, as once, few or many counts, or as a class when the clone is expanded.

>TRBJ2-5|.|TRBV4-2|TRBD1
TGTGCCAGCAGCCACTCACCTGGACAGGCACAAGAGACCCAGTACTTC
CASSHSPGQAQETQYF
>TRBJ2-2|.|TRBV6-1|.
TGTGCCAGCAGTGCCGGGACTGCGCACACCGGGGAGCTGTTTTTT
CASSAGTAHTGELFF
>TRBJ1-6|.|TRBV11-2|TRBD1
TGTGCCAGCAGCCCGAGGACAGGGGTGGGTGGGTCACCCCTCCACTTT
CASSPRTGVGGSPLHF
>TRBJ1-3|.|TRBV7-9|.
TGTGCCAGCAGCTCCCCCAGGGTTTCTGGAAACACCATATATTTT
CASSSPRVSGNTIYF
>TRBJ1-1|.|TRBV30|TRBD1
TGTGCCTGGAGTTCCCTTAGGGATGGACAGGAGAACACTGAAGCTTTCTTT
CAWSSLRDGQENTEAFF
>TRBJ2-7|.|TRBV7-9|.
TGTGCCAGCAGAGAAGGGGCGGACTACCCCTACGAGCAGTACTTC
CASREGADYPYEQYF
>TRBJ1-1|.|TRBV7-6|.
TGTGCCAGCAGCTTGTCCGAGGGGGTGACTGAAGCTTTCTTT
CASSLSEGVTEAFF
>TRBJ1-5|.|TRBV28|.
TGTGCCAGCAGTTGGGGGCAGGGGTCGAGGCAGCCCCAGCATTTT
CASSWGQGSRQPQHF
>TRBJ2-5|.|TRBV7-8|TRBD2
TGTGCCAGCAGCTTCCTGCGGGGGGCCCAAGAGACCCAGTACTTC
CASSFLRGAQETQYF
>TRBJ2-5|once|TRBV6-5|TRBD2
TGTGCCAGCACGCCTGGGACTAGCGGGGGTGAGACCCAGTACTTC
CASTPGTSGGETQYF
>TRBJ2-2|.|TRBV19|TRBD2
TGTGCCAGTAGTGGAGGGACTAGCGGGTGGACCGGGGAGCTGTTTTTT
CASSGGTSGWTGELFF
>TRBJ1-6|.|TRBV5-1|.
TGCGCCAGCAGCTTGGGACAGTGGAATTCACCCCTCCACTTT
CASSLGQWNSPLHF
>TRBJ2-5|.|TRBV6-6|.
TGTGCCAGCAGTAAAAGCGGGCCCAAGGGGGAGACCCAGTACTTC
CASSKSGPKGETQYF
>TRBJ1-3|.|TRBV7-3|.
TGTGCCAGCAGCTTAGATTCAGGGCCCTCTGGAAACACCATATATTTT
CASSLDSGPSGNTIYF
>TRBJ1-4|.|TRBV2|.
TGTGCCAGCAGTGACACAGGAGAAAATGAAAAACTGTTTTTT
CASSDTGENEKLFF
>TRBJ2-5|.|TRBV6-5|TRBD1
TGTGCCAGCAGTTGGGACAGTCAAGAGACCCAGTACTTC
CASSWDSQETQYF
>TRBJ1-2|once|TRBV7-3|.
TGTGCCAGCAGCTTAATGGGGGGAACCAACTATGGCTACACCTTC
CASSLMGGTNYGYTF
>TRBJ2-7|.|TRBV29-1|TRBD1
TGCAGCGTGGCCTACAGGGGGATCTACGAGCAGTACTTC
CSVAYRGIYEQYF